The 18 T cell receptor beta chains below come from one sample, sequenced in a study of blood T cells in healthy people across ages (dated by TCRdb to between 2014 and 2017). Receptors were amplified or captured by 5' RACE. A second PCR of about 6 to 11 cycles was performed with a sample-barcoded 5' primer and a J-beta primer mix. TCRdb handled the public reads itself, with Q25 trimming in fastp and clone calling in MiXCR, and kept productive beta chains. CDR3 protein duplicates are merged, each entry listing the most common genes and DNA. This sample has 1,800,000 or so distinct CDR3 sequences in its table, and about 39% of those were observed once. More than 20% of the sample comes from the top ten. The specimen was blood. These TCRs come from a human donor in good health.

The chain carries TRBV29-1 and TRBJ1-5; weak D call: TRBD1 (6 bases). Trimming shortened V by 4 bases and J by 8 bases, and 18 bases separated the two germline ends. Germline V lookup: CDR1 SQVTM, CDR2 ANQGSEA. The CDR3 covers 14 residues. The CDR3 bases are TGCAGCGTTGCAGGGTCGGGGGCTTCGGAGCCCCAGCATTTT. This encodes CSVAGSGASEPQHF.

On this clonotype itself: A junction boundary mismatches the germline segment, possibly from a read error. The chain joins TRBV7-2 to TRBJ1-2, with 7 nucleotides matching TRBD1. The germline V gene encodes CDR1 SGHTA and CDR2 FQGNSA. CDR3 length equals 15 residues. CDR3 in amino acids: CAGSSTGQKYYGYTF. The CDR3 DNA is TGTGCCGGCAGCTCCACGGGACAGAAATACTATGGCTACACCTTC.

The chain recombines TRBV3-1 with TRBJ2-7; D may correspond to TRBD1 or TRBD2 (5 bases each). The length of the CDR3 is 15 residues. The V gene lost 5 bases and the J gene lost 4 bases, with 18 bases spanning the gap. From germline, CDR1 is LGHDT and CDR2 YNNKEL (reference sequence). As DNA, the CDR3 is TGTGCCAGCAGCTTGAGGGACCTCCTATCGTACGAGCAGTACTTC. Amino acids: CASSLRDLLSYEQYF.

The chain has TRBV5-1 and TRBJ2-3; TRBD2 might be the D (5 bases). V was clipped by 1 base and J by 2 bases, with 14 bases between them. Per germline, CDR1 SGHRS and CDR2 YFSETQ. The CDR3 sequence is 16 residues long. For the CDR3, the DNA is TGCGCCAGCAGCTTGCGCGGGCGACCGGACACAGATACGCAGTATTTT. Protein sequence: CASSLRGRPDTDTQYF.

The chain carries TRBV14 and TRBJ1-1, with D hard to call. Germline CDR1 is SGHDN and CDR2 is FVKESK. V lost 0 bases and J 2 bases, leaving 16 bases between the germline ends. The CDR3 runs to 17 residues. CDR3: CASSQERWVGSNTEAFF. The CDR3 nucleotides are TGTGCCAGCAGCCAAGAGCGCTGGGTTGGTAGTAACACTGAAGCTTTCTTT.

This clonotype has just a few counts. V and J are TRBV7-2 and TRBJ1-1; 11 bases fit TRBD1. Trimming cost V 5 bases and J 4 bases; bases outside gene matches: 6. Germline V gene data show CDR1 as SGHTA and CDR2 as FQGNSA. The CDR3 is made up of 15 amino acids. CDR3 sequence reads: CASSPRTGGGTEAFF. The CDR3 nucleotides read TGTGCCAGCAGCCCTCGGACAGGGGGCGGCACTGAAGCTTTCTTT. Full variable domain (missing parts from reference TRBV7-2 and TRBJ1-1): GAGVSQSPSNKVTEKGKDVELRCDPISGHTALYWYRQSLGQGLEFLIYFQGNSAPDKSGLPSDRFSAERTGGSVSTLTIQRTQQEDSAVYLCASSPRTGGGTEAFFGQGTRLTVV.

The chain joins TRBV6-1 to TRBJ2-1; D possibly corresponds to TRBD2 (6 bases). The CDR3 extends over 16 amino acids. With 6 bases removed from V and 5 bases from J, the gap between germline ends came to 20 bases. The V gene's germline CDR1 is MNHNS and CDR2 SASEGT. CDR3 amino acids: CASSRTMFIRDNEQFF. The CDR3 DNA is TGTGCCAGCAGCAGGACTATGTTCATTCGGGACAATGAGCAGTTCTTC.

On this clonotype: The junction differs from germline at one of its ends, possibly a read error. The gene calls are TRBV4-2 and TRBJ2-7; D unresolved. The CDR3 loop spans 15 amino acids. CDR1 LGHNA and CDR2 YNFKEQ come from the germline V gene. The CDR3, as DNA: TGTGCCAGCAACCAAGATGCCAGCTCTTTTTACGAGCAGTACTTC. It translates to CASNQDASSFYEQYF.

V is TRBV7-2 and J is TRBJ1-1; 8 bases are shared with TRBD1. V shed 11 bases and J 2 bases; nucleotides not matched to a gene: 10. CDR1 SGHTA and CDR2 FQGNSA come from the germline V gene. CDR3 length equals 14 residues. The CDR3 loop is CASILTGDNTEAFF. In DNA form, the CDR3 reads TGTGCCTCTATATTGACAGGGGATAACACTGAAGCTTTCTTT.

The rearrangement joins TRBV6-2 or TRBV6-3 to TRBJ2-1; D is possibly TRBD1 (6 bases). Trimming removed 5 bases at V and 13 bases at J, with 15 bases between. The germline V gene encodes CDR1 MNHEY and CDR2 SVGEGT. This CDR3 is 12 amino acids long. CDR3 nucleotides: TGTGCCAGCAGTCCCCTCGGACAGCAACAGTTCTTC. Translating gives CASSPLGQQQFF.

The chain links TRBV7-9 to TRBJ2-3; D tentatively reads TRBD1 or TRBD2 (5 bases each). Germline assignment: CDR1 SEHNR and CDR2 FQNEAQ (reference sequence). The CDR3 has 13 residues. V was trimmed by 5 bases and J by 8 bases, leaving 14 bases between them. CDR3 protein: CASSPQFGTTQYF. The CDR3 coding sequence is TGTGCCAGCAGCCCTCAATTTGGGACTACGCAGTATTTT.

The CDR3 here is CAISEVWRGASYEQYF. The DNA of the CDR3 is TGTGCCATCAGTGAGGTGTGGCGGGGGGCGTCCTACGAGCAGTACTTC. V is TRBV10-3 and J is TRBJ2-7, with 8 bases fitting TRBD2. The CDR3 is made up of 16 amino acids. Germline loops: CDR1 ENHRY, CDR2 SYGVKD. With V trimmed by 2 bases and J by 1 base, 7 bases remained unmatched.

This clonotype occurred once. V usage is TRBV5-1 and J usage is TRBJ2-5; a possible D gene is TRBD1 (5 bases). The germline V gene encodes CDR1 SGHRS and CDR2 YFSETQ. This CDR3 contains 15 residues. V lost 4 bases, J lost 11 bases, and 24 bases lay in between. CDR3 protein: CASSVGRGLADGQYF. Here the CDR3 DNA reads TGCGCCAGCAGCGTCGGTAGGGGTCTGGCAGACGGGCAGTACTTC. The variable domain in full, completed from reference TRBV5-1 and TRBJ2-5, reads KAGVTQTPRYLIKTRGQQVTLSCSPISGHRSVSWYQQTPGQGLQFLFEYFSETQRNKGNFPGRFSGRQFSNSRSEMNVSTLELGDSALYLCASSVGRGLADGQYFGPGTRLLVL.

This clonotype came up a few times. This rearrangement joins TRBV7-9 to TRBJ1-2; D possibly corresponds to TRBD1 (5 bases). The CDR3 consists of 14 residues. V lost 0 bases to trimming and J lost 4 bases, with 9 bases between them. Germline lookup yields CDR1 SEHNR and CDR2 FQNEAQ (reference sequence). The DNA of the CDR3 is TGTGCCAGCAGCTTAGCCGCAGGGATCTATGGCTACACCTTC. Amino acid sequence: CASSLAAGIYGYTF.

This clonotype was seen a handful of times. J is TRBJ1-2 and V is TRBV7-2, with D unclear. Germline V gene data show CDR1 as SGHTA and CDR2 as FQGNSA. The CDR3 covers 16 residues. V lost 4 bases and J lost 2, with 17 bases in between. The CDR3 region is CASSSTIRSPNYGYTF. DNA of the CDR3: TGTGCCAGCAGCTCCACCATACGGTCTCCCAACTATGGCTACACCTTC.

This clonotype occurred a few times. The chain employs TRBV7-8 and TRBJ2-1, with 9 bases that match TRBD1. The CDR3 runs to 17 residues. V was clipped by 2 bases and J by 4 bases; unmatched bases: 9. CDR1 is SGHVS, CDR2 FQNEAQ, per germline. The CDR3 sequence: CASSLKVGGQGYNEQFF. The CDR3 nucleotides are TGTGCCAGCAGCTTAAAAGTAGGGGGACAGGGTTACAATGAGCAGTTCTTC. The variable domain in full, with the rest retrieved from reference TRBV7-8 and TRBJ2-1, is GAGVSQSPRYKVAKRGQDVALRCDPISGHVSLFWYQQALGQGPEFLTYFQNEAQLDKSGLPSDRFFAERPEGSVSTLKIQRTQQEDSAVYLCASSLKVGGQGYNEQFFGPGTRLTVL.

On this clonotype itself: The junction differs from germline at one of its ends, possibly a read error. The chain joins TRBV7-9 to TRBJ2-4; D unresolved. The CDR3 length is 13 residues. CDR1 is SEHNR, CDR2 FQNEAQ, per germline (reference sequence). CDR3 sequence: CASGLPQQNIQYF. CDR3 in DNA: TGTGCCAGCGGCTTACCCCAACAAAACATTCAGTACTTC.

This clonotype was counted only a few times. The J gene is TRBJ2-5, the V gene TRBV7-2, with TRBD2 matching 8 bases. CDR3 length equals 17 residues. Trimming took 5 bases from V and 5 from J; bases not matched to a gene: 16. The germline V gene has CDR1 SGHTA and CDR2 FQGNSA. For the CDR3, the DNA is TGTGCCAGCAGCCTGATCCGGGGGGGATACCCGCGGGAGACCCAGTACTTC. Its protein is CASSLIRGGYPRETQYF.